This TCR beta chain is from a study of siplizumab effects on memory and regulatory T cells. General study findings and limits: Whether the proliferating Tregs (from siplizumab cultures) were suppressive was not confirmed. Fewer alloreactive sequences mapped to unstimulated CD4+ memory cells under siplizumab. Proliferating clones, CD4+ or CD8+, lacked an assignable naive or memory phenotype in roughly 80-97% of cases. The alloreactive clones that mapped to unstimulated subsets made up only a minor fraction.

With V trimmed by 0 bases and J by 5 bases, 10 bases remained unmatched. CDR3 length: 16 amino acids. CDR1 MNHEY and CDR2 SVGAGI come from the germline V gene. This clone was detected once. As yet, its antigen is unknown. Assay used: immunoSEQ multiplex PCR; TCRdb lists only in-frame clones, some missing. The table shows 85,000 to 130,000 clones, with 93% occurring only once. The chain is built from TRBV6-5 and TRBJ2-7, with 7 bases identical to TRBD1. The TCR sequence derives from a human donor in good health. Sequenced: Tregs sorted from blood. CDR3 sequence reads: CASSYSRAGGLNEQYF. The DNA of the CDR3 is TGTGCCAGCAGTTACTCGAGGGCAGGGGGATTGAACGAGCAGTACTTC.